This TCR beta chain was captured in a study of blood T cell repertoires in COVID-19. Overall study context: Acute and convalescent COVID-19 samples came from the United States, Italy and Spain. From T cells, B-cell-depleted T cells, or PBMCs came the material, which was cDNA or gDNA.

Per the study methods: Estimates of nucleated cell counts were drawn from the amplification of reference gene primers. Only in-frame clones appear in the TCRdb table, and some are missing; sequencing was by immunoSEQ multiplex PCR. The V and J calls and clone size were taken over from that table, and D and trimming were inferred from the DNA. Found here are fewer than 250,000 clones, approximately 82% of them singletons; the top ten hold less than 3.5%. Only a few counts were recorded for this clone. Unmatched junction bases numbered 6, after V lost 6 bases and J lost 7 bases. Germline CDR1 and CDR2: LNHDA and SQIVND (reference sequence). This CDR3 region has 14 residues.

J is TRBJ1-4 and V is TRBV19, with 9 bases matching TRBD1. This sequence was found in a man in his forties or fifties with active or convalescent COVID-19. Sequencing was carried out using peripheral blood. The CDR3 loop reads CASRMTGGTEKLFF. CDR3 coding DNA: TGTGCCAGTAGGATGACAGGGGGTACTGAAAAACTGTTTTTT.